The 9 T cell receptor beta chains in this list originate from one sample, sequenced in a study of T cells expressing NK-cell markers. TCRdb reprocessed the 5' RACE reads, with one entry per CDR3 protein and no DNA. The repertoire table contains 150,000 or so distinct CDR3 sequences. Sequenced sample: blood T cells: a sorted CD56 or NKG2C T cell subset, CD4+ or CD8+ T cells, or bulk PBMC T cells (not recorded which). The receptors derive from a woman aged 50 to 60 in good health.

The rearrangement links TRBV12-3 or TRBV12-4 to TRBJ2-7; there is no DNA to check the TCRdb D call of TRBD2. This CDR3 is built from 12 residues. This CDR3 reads CASSISLDEQYF.

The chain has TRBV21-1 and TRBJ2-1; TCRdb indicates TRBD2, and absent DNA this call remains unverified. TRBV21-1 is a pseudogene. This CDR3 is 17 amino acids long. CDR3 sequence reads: CASHIPSGLPLPVEQFF.

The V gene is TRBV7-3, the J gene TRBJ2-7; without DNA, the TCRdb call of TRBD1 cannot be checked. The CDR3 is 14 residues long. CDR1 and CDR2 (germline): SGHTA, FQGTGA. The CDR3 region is CASSLGTGIHEQYF.

The CDR3: CSASVPRSYNEQFF. This chain joins TRBV20-1 and TRBJ2-1. CDR3 length: 14 residues. Germline lookup yields CDR1 DFQATT and CDR2 SNEGSKA (reference sequence).

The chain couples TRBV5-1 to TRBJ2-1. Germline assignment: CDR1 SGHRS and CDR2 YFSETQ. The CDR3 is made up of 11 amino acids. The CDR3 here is CASEGNGEQFF.

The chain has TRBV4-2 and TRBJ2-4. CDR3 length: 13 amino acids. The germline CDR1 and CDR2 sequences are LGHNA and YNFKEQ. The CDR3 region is CASSPRQENIQYF.

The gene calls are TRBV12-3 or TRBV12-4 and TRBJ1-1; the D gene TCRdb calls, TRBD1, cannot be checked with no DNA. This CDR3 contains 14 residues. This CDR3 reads CASSPPTGQAEAFF.

CDR3 sequence: CASSLVGGVTYNEQFF. The chain carries TRBV7-9 and TRBJ2-1. Looked up from germline, CDR1 is SEHNR and CDR2 is FQNEAQ (reference sequence). This CDR3 is 16 amino acids long.

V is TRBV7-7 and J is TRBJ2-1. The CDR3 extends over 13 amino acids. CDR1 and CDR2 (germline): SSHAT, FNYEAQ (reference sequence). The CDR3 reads CASSFTKLNEQFF.